What follows is one T cell receptor (beta chain) and its context. This entry belongs to a study of PD-L1 blockade in urothelial cancer. Study information: Prior chemotherapy regimens per patient numbered 0 to 3. The analyses of blood took place 3 weeks (second dose) and 6 weeks after treatment start.

Sequencing was performed with immunoSEQ multiplex PCR; in TCRdb, only in-frame clones are kept and a portion is missing. The data show 55,000 to 80,000 clones, 81% seen once. Time point indicated: pretreatment peripheral blood. V was pared by 0 bases and J by 3 bases, with 11 bases between. Germline assignment: CDR1 MGHRA and CDR2 YSYEKL. CDR3 size: 15 residues. V and J are TRBV4-1 and TRBJ1-2; TRBD1 might be the D (6 bases). Here the sequenced sample was PBMCs, taken around atezolizumab (anti-PD-L1) treatment. This TCR was sampled from a man in his 70s with urothelial cancer. The CDR3 DNA follows: TGCGCCAGCAGCCAAGATCGGACAGTGCACTATGGCTACACCTTC. Amino acids: CASSQDRTVHYGYTF.